Here is one T cell receptor beta chain with its context. No antigen is known for it. One junction end does not reproduce the germline sequence, and a read error may be involved. Diagnostic assessment was based on clinical symptoms, serum thyroxine and TRAb, thyroid ultrasound and orbital computed tomography. Extraction of PBMCs used about 9.2 ml of fresh peripheral blood. The sample originates from a study of T cells in Graves' hyperthyroidism and ophthalmopathy. General study points: Most clonotypes that expanded in the thyroid above 0.001 also showed up in blood.

CDR3 size: 17 residues. Germline V gene sequence: CDR1 SEHNR, CDR2 FQNEAQ (reference sequence). Amplification targeted TCR beta CDR3 regions from RNA transcripts. When the TCR CDR3 underwent first-round RT-PCR, the HTBI primer set was used. MiXCR was run by TCRdb on the multiplex PCR reads, yielding one entry per CDR3 protein. The sample includes some 500,000 distinct CDR3 sequences, about 16% of them seen just once. This TCR was sampled from a woman in her 30s with Graves' ophthalmopathy. The V gene is TRBV7-9, the J gene TRBJ2-5; 10 bases line up with TRBD2. The source material was blood. In DNA, the CDR3 is TGCGCCAGCAGCCAAGGGGCTAGCGGGAGTTTAGAGGAGACCCAGTACTTC. It is translated as CASSQGASGSLEETQYF. Full variable domain (rest looked up from reference TRBV7-9 and TRBJ2-5): DTGVSQNPRHKITKRGQNVTFRCDPISEHNRLYWYRQTLGQGPEFLTYFQNEAQLEKSRLLSDRFSAERPKGSFSTLEIQRTEQGDSAMYLCASSQGASGSLEETQYFGPGTRLLVL.